A single count supports the clone carrying this T cell receptor (beta chain). The CDR3 extends over 17 amino acids. J lost 2 bases, V lost 6 bases, and 10 bases had no gene match. Germline lookup yields CDR1 LNHDA and CDR2 SQIVND (reference sequence). Generated by immunoSEQ multiplex PCR, the TCRdb table keeps only in-frame clones and is missing some. The repertoire includes roughly 300,000 clones, around nine tenths of them detected once, and roughly a tenth sits in the top ten. Stated treatment: 15 to 20 received Ad26.COV2.S at low or high dose, single or two shots; roughly five received placebo; per-sample allocation not given. Vaccine and placebo recipients were sampled on day 63 after the first injection. This specimen comes from a study of Ad26.COV2.S vaccination and SARS-CoV-2 variants. Background on the study: The trial was COV1001 and the donor's arm was Ad26.COV2.S. Intramuscular Ad26.COV2.S at 5x10^10 or 1x10^11 viral particles.

The sample consisted of peripheral blood, taken in a trial of Ad26.COV2.S vaccine versus placebo. The V and J genes are TRBV19 and TRBJ1-4, with TRBD1 matching over 9 bases. The sequence was obtained from a person between 18 and 60 years old who received the Ad26.COV2.S COVID-19 vaccine or a placebo. The CDR3 DNA is TGTGCCAGTAGGCCGGACAGGGGCGGCTCTACTAATGAAAAACTGTTTTTT. Protein sequence: CASRPDRGGSTNEKLFF.